Presented here are 27 T cell receptor beta chains from one specimen sequenced in a study of blood T cell repertoires in COVID-19. Repertoires were generated with immunoSEQ multiplex PCR, while TCRdb's copy carries only in-frame clones and drops some. The repertoire holds about 320,000 clones, around four fifths seen once, with about 1.2% in the top ten. Specimen: peripheral blood. These receptors originate from a woman in her 50s with acute or convalescent COVID-19.

This clone was counted between two and nine times. The gene calls are TRBV5-4 and TRBJ2-3, with D hard to call. Per the germline V gene, CDR1 is SGHNT and CDR2 is YYREEE (reference sequence). V lost 7 bases to trimming and J lost 2 bases, with 11 bases between them. CDR3 length equals 13 residues. The CDR3 coding sequence is TGTGCCAGCGCGGTGGGTTACACAGATACGCAGTATTTT. Its translation is CASAVGYTDTQYF.

This clone was observed a single time. V gene TRBV19 combines with J gene TRBJ2-3; TRBD2 agrees at 14 bases. The CDR3 consists of 16 residues. Germline V gene data show CDR1 as LNHDA and CDR2 as SQIVND (reference sequence). With 3 bases clipped from V and 7 bases from J, the junction kept 6 bases outside the gene matches. This CDR3 is CASSIPGLAGAYTQYF. The DNA for the CDR3 is TGTGCCAGTAGTATCCCGGGACTAGCGGGAGCATATACGCAGTATTTT.

This clone was picked up one time. V gene TRBV5-1 combines with J gene TRBJ2-6; the D is unclear. The CDR3 is made up of 15 amino acids. CDR1 is SGHRS and CDR2 is YFSETQ in the germline V gene. Trimming pared 4 bases from V and 0 bases from J, leaving 8 bases between. The CDR3 sequence: CASSPRRSGANVLTF. CDR3 bases: TGCGCCAGCAGCCCGCGGCGCTCTGGGGCCAACGTCCTGACTTTC.

The genes are TRBV5-4 and TRBJ1-4; TRBD1 is a possible D gene (5 bases). The CDR3 loop spans 14 amino acids. The V end lost 1 base, the J end lost 8 bases, and 12 bases lay between the germline ends. Germline V gene lookup returns CDR1 SGHNT and CDR2 YYREEE (reference sequence). In nucleotides, the CDR3 is TGTGCCAGCAGCTTGAAAGGGGTTGAAGAAAAACTGTTTTTT. Protein: CASSLKGVEEKLFF.

The chain recombines TRBV6-5 with TRBJ1-2, with a tentative D call TRBD1 (6 bases). The CDR3 spans 13 residues. V was pared by 11 bases and J by 1 base, with 14 bases between. Germline lookup yields CDR1 MNHEY and CDR2 SVGAGI. CDR3 in DNA: TGTGCCTCACGGGAGGGGGTTAACTATGGCTACACCTTC. It translates to CASREGVNYGYTF.

The V and J genes are TRBV18 and TRBJ2-5; the D gene is possibly TRBD2 (5 bases). V lost 4 bases and J 5 bases, leaving 8 bases between the germline ends. The germline V gene has CDR1 KGHSH and CDR2 LQKENI. This CDR3 has 12 amino acids. The CDR3 here is CASSLASETQYF. In DNA, the CDR3 is TGTGCCAGCTCACTAGCGTCCGAGACCCAGTACTTC.

The chain is built from TRBV15 and TRBJ1-3, with D unclear. Between the trimmed V and J ends, which lost 0 bases and 7 bases, there was a span of 13 bases. The CDR3 runs 15 residues. CDR1 and CDR2 (germline): LNHNV, YYDKDF (reference sequence). In DNA form, the CDR3 reads TGTGCCACCAGCAGAGATCGGGGATCGTGGAACACCATATATTTT. It translates to CATSRDRGSWNTIYF.

This clone was seen more than once but under ten times. The rearrangement links TRBV10-1 to TRBJ2-5; D may be TRBD2 (5 bases). The germline gives CDR1 WNHNN, CDR2 SYGVQD (reference sequence). Trimming left V 3 bases short and J 0 bases short, with 14 bases between. This CDR3 comprises 16 residues. CDR3 region: CASSDLARENQETQYF. For the CDR3, the DNA is TGCGCCAGCAGTGACCTGGCCCGGGAAAACCAAGAGACCCAGTACTTC.

The chain couples TRBV5-1 to TRBJ2-7; 11 bases are a match to TRBD1. Germline CDR1 reads SGHRS; CDR2 reads YFSETQ. CDR3 length: 15 residues. J was trimmed by 6 bases and V by 0 bases; bases with no gene match: 5. The CDR3 DNA sequence: TGCGCCAGCAGCTTGGAGTGGACAGGGGGCTCCGAGCAGTACGTC. Translating it yields CASSLEWTGGSEQYV.

J is TRBJ1-4 and V is TRBV6-5; D might be TRBD1 (6 bases). The CDR3 sequence is 15 residues long. V gave up 6 bases and J gave up 5 bases, with 16 bases separating them. CDR1 and CDR2 (germline): MNHEY, SVGAGI. CDR3 region: CASRKDRTPNEKLFF. DNA of the CDR3: TGTGCCAGCAGGAAAGACAGGACCCCAAATGAAAAACTGTTTTTT.

The chain employs TRBV7-2 and TRBJ1-2; D is possibly TRBD1 (5 bases). CDR1 is SGHTA and CDR2 is FQGNSA in the germline V gene. Trimming stripped 5 bases from V and 5 bases from J, with 15 bases between. The CDR3 has 14 residues. The CDR3 protein is CASSPPGGEYGYTF. The CDR3 region has the DNA TGTGCCAGCAGCCCTCCCGGGGGGGAGTATGGCTACACCTTC.

A few counts support this clone. The V call is TRBV5-1, the J call TRBJ1-6, with a tentative D call TRBD1 (5 bases). Germline V gives CDR1 SGHRS, CDR2 YFSETQ. Trimming removed 4 bases at V and 2 bases at J, with 10 bases between. CDR3 length equals 15 residues. The CDR3 is CASSRQTAYNSPLHF. CDR3 DNA: TGCGCCAGCAGCCGACAGACGGCCTATAATTCACCCCTCCACTTT.

V usage is TRBV7-9 and J usage is TRBJ2-1, with 7 bases aligning to TRBD2. CDR1 and CDR2 (germline): SEHNR, FQNEAQ (reference sequence). V was clipped by 5 bases and J by 7 bases; unmatched bases: 11. This CDR3 has 15 amino acids. The CDR3 loop is CASSPRGRASNEQFF. As DNA, the CDR3 is TGTGCCAGCAGCCCGCGGGGGAGGGCCTCAAATGAGCAGTTCTTC.

Worth noting for this clone: Additional DNA sequences in this sample encode the identical CDR3. The chain uses TRBV19 and TRBJ2-3; 13 bases fit TRBD2. V was clipped by 5 bases and J by 0 bases; unmatched bases: 8. The V gene's germline CDR1 is LNHDA and CDR2 SQIVND (reference sequence). The CDR3 runs 18 residues. CDR3 nucleotide sequence: TGTGCCAGTAGTGGGGGACTAGCGGGGACACCTAGCACAGATACGCAGTATTTT. Translating gives CASSGGLAGTPSTDTQYF.

J is TRBJ1-5 and V is TRBV24-1; D might be TRBD1 (5 bases). The CDR3 contains 14 residues. Deletions cut 3 bases from V and 5 bases from J, with 10 bases between. Looked up from germline, CDR1 is KGHDR and CDR2 is SFDVKD. The CDR3 DNA follows: TGTGCCACCAGTGATGGGCAGGGCGATCAGCCCCAGCATTTT. It encodes CATSDGQGDQPQHF.

The chain carries TRBV9 and TRBJ1-1; 7 positions match TRBD1. Germline V gene lookup returns CDR1 SGDLS and CDR2 YYNGEE. With 4 bases clipped from V and 3 bases from J, the junction kept 9 bases outside the gene matches. CDR3 size: 15 residues. The CDR3 protein is CASSFRDSFDTEAFF. The CDR3 DNA reads TGTGCCAGCAGCTTCAGGGACAGCTTTGACACTGAAGCTTTCTTT.

In this sample, this clone turned up once. The rearrangement uses TRBV24-1 and TRBJ2-1; D not resolved. The V gene lost 4 bases and the J gene lost 0 bases, with 12 bases spanning the gap. Germline CDR1 reads KGHDR; CDR2 reads SFDVKD. The CDR3 is made up of 16 amino acids. CDR3 in amino acids: CATSDTLPSSYNEQFF. CDR3 sequence (DNA): TGTGCCACCAGTGACACTCTACCGAGCTCCTACAATGAGCAGTTCTTC.

V usage is TRBV4-1 and J usage is TRBJ2-2, with 7 bases fitting TRBD1. The V and J ends lost 5 bases and 0 bases, in that order; junction bases with no gene match: 15. CDR1 MGHRA and CDR2 YSYEKL come from the germline V gene. The CDR3 extends over 19 amino acids. The CDR3 loop is CASSAVSRTGHSNTGELFF. CDR3 nucleotides: TGCGCCAGCAGCGCTGTTTCGAGGACAGGCCACTCGAACACCGGGGAGCTGTTTTTT.

The genes are TRBV19 and TRBJ1-1, with 10 bases matching TRBD1. Germline V gene sequence: CDR1 LNHDA, CDR2 SQIVND (reference sequence). This CDR3 is 14 amino acids long. With V trimmed by 4 bases and J by 3 bases, 2 bases remained unmatched. CDR3 amino acids: CASSTGTGDTEAFF. The CDR3 nucleotides read TGTGCCAGTAGTACCGGGACAGGGGACACTGAAGCTTTCTTT.

The chain carries TRBV4-1 and TRBJ2-1; 11 nucleotides line up with TRBD2. V shed 0 bases, J shed 4 bases, and the junction held 5 bases outside the gene matches. Germline CDR1 MGHRA, CDR2 YSYEKL. CDR3 length equals 17 residues. Here the CDR3 DNA reads TGCGCCAGCAGCCAAGATCATGGGACTAGCGGTTACAATGAGCAGTTCTTC. The encoded protein is CASSQDHGTSGYNEQFF.

The table lists this clone with a few counts. The V call is TRBV6-5, the J call TRBJ2-7; TRBD1 matches 7 bases. The CDR3 extends over 14 amino acids. CDR1 and CDR2 from the germline V gene are MNHEY and SVGAGI. The V and J ends lost 6 bases and 3 bases, in that order; junction bases with no gene match: 8. The chain's CDR3 is CASRNPGQFYEQYF. The CDR3 DNA reads TGTGCCAGCAGAAATCCGGGACAGTTCTACGAGCAGTACTTC.

This clone was observed a handful of times. The genes are TRBV15 and TRBJ1-3; D call uncertain. The CDR3 contains 16 residues. Germline lookup yields CDR1 LNHNV and CDR2 YYDKDF (reference sequence). The germline V and J ends were trimmed by 6 bases and 0 bases, with 15 bases remaining between them. The CDR3 bases are TGTGCCACCAGAGTCTCCGGACTGAGCTCTGGAAACACCATATATTTT. Its translation is CATRVSGLSSGNTIYF.

The rearrangement joins TRBV11-2 to TRBJ1-4; 7 bases are shared with TRBD1. Germline values: CDR1 SGHAT, CDR2 FQNNGV. This CDR3 is 15 amino acids long. The V and J ends lost 4 bases and 8 bases, in that order; junction bases with no gene match: 10. The CDR3 nucleotides are TGTGCCAGCAGCTATGGACAGGCTGGTGGCGAAAAACTGTTTTTT. Protein product: CASSYGQAGGEKLFF.

The chain uses TRBV7-2 and TRBJ1-5, with D perhaps matching TRBD1 (5 bases). The CDR3 length is 13 residues. The V gene's germline CDR1 is SGHTA and CDR2 FQGNSA. V lost 5 bases to trimming and J lost 4 bases, with 9 bases between them. The CDR3 DNA follows: TGTGCCAGCAGCGAGAGACAGAATCAGCCCCAGCATTTT. Protein sequence: CASSERQNQPQHF.

The gene calls are TRBV7-9 and TRBJ1-2; TRBD1 agrees at 8 bases. Germline V gene sequence: CDR1 SEHNR, CDR2 FQNEAQ (reference sequence). Trimming cost V 4 bases and J 7 bases; bases outside gene matches: 8. This CDR3 is built from 14 residues. This chain's CDR3 is CASSSPDRGFGYTF. Here the CDR3 DNA reads TGTGCCAGCAGCTCTCCCGACAGGGGATTTGGCTACACCTTC.

This clone is a singleton in its sample. V gene TRBV5-1 combines with J gene TRBJ2-5; D gene uncertain. From germline, CDR1 is SGHRS and CDR2 YFSETQ. The CDR3 is 15 residues long. Trimming cost V 0 bases and J 5 bases, with 14 bases left between them. The CDR3 here is CASSLGPSDGETQYF. DNA for the CDR3: TGCGCCAGCAGCTTGGGACCGTCAGACGGGGAGACCCAGTACTTC.

Concerning this clone itself: A read error may account for a junction end that differs from germline. The rearrangement links TRBV6-2 or TRBV6-3 to TRBJ2-1, with 12 bases aligning to TRBD2. The CDR3 is made up of 12 amino acids. Germline values: CDR1 MNHEY, CDR2 SVGEGT. The CDR3: CASSFGLAGTLF. CDR3 in DNA: TGTGCCAGCAGTTTCGGACTAGCGGGGACCCTCTTC.